One sample yielded the 9 T cell receptor beta chains listed below, sequenced in a study of human T cells and chemical hapten exposure. Time point here: pre-sensitization, week 0. The sample's treatment: therapeutic diphenylcyclopropenone sensitization with weekly scalp DPC. TCRdb recomputed calls from the RACE reads with MiXCR, one row per CDR3 protein. The sample records 90,000 or so distinct CDR3 sequences, 6.5% to 10% being singletons. The specimen comprised whole blood, sampled in connection with sensitization to the hapten diphenylcyclopropenone (DPC). The source is a man between 35 and 55 years old with alopecia areata. Some clones in this sample may be carry-over from other donors' samples.

This clonotype was seen ten or more times. J is TRBJ2-7 and V is TRBV7-9; TRBD2 agrees at 7 bases. The CDR3 is made up of 15 amino acids. Germline assignment: CDR1 SEHNR and CDR2 FQNEAQ (reference sequence). With V trimmed by 5 bases and J by 5 bases, 12 bases remained unmatched. CDR3 in DNA: TGTGCCAGCAGCCGATCGACCGGGACTATCGACGAGCAGTACTTC. It encodes CASSRSTGTIDEQYF.

The chain is built from TRBV6-4 and TRBJ2-1; the D call may be TRBD1 or TRBD2 (5 bases each). CDR3 length: 15 amino acids. Germline lookup yields CDR1 MRHNA and CDR2 SNTAGT. Trimming shortened V by 6 bases and J by 6 bases, and 18 bases separated the two germline ends. The CDR3 sequence is CASSARRDVANEQFF. For the CDR3, the DNA is TGTGCCAGCAGCGCCCGTCGGGACGTGGCCAATGAGCAGTTCTTC.

There are many counts of this clonotype. The chain uses TRBV6-1 and TRBJ2-3; 9 nucleotides match TRBD2. This CDR3 spans 13 amino acids. V shed 9 bases, J shed 1 base, and the junction held 2 bases outside the gene matches. Germline-derived CDR1 and CDR2 are MNHNS and SASEGT. The CDR3 spells CASRTSGTDTQYF. The CDR3 region has the DNA TGTGCCAGTAGGACTAGCGGCACAGATACGCAGTATTTT.

This clonotype occurred a few times. The chain couples TRBV18 to TRBJ2-7; D unclear. Germline-derived CDR1 and CDR2 are KGHSH and LQKENI. The CDR3 consists of 13 residues. The ends were cut back, 6 bases at V and 4 bases at J, with 13 bases in the middle. CDR3 loop: CASSKGWDYEQYV. The CDR3 nucleotides read TGTGCCAGCTCTAAGGGCTGGGATTACGAGCAGTACGTC.

CDR3 coding DNA: TGTGCCAGCAGCCAAGCGGGAGGGGGGGAGACCCAGTACTTC. Translation: CASSQAGGGETQYF. The chain joins TRBV3-1 to TRBJ2-5, with 8 positions matching TRBD2. Germline CDR1 LGHDT, CDR2 YNNKEL (reference sequence). Germline trimming cut 1 base from V and 5 bases from J; bases unmatched to any gene: 3. The CDR3 has 14 residues.

V gene TRBV9 combines with J gene TRBJ2-1; D might be TRBD1 or TRBD2, each matching 5 bases. The CDR3 length is 15 residues. The V gene lost 4 bases and the J gene lost 3 bases, with 14 bases spanning the gap. From germline, CDR1 is SGDLS and CDR2 YYNGEE. CDR3 protein: CASSPEGRFYNEQFF. Here the CDR3 DNA reads TGTGCCAGCAGCCCAGAGGGGCGGTTCTACAATGAGCAGTTCTTC.

CDR3 in amino acids: CASRLTGGDTYGYTF. DNA of the CDR3: TGCGCCAGCAGACTGACAGGGGGCGACACCTATGGCTACACCTTC. This chain connects TRBV5-1 to TRBJ1-2; TRBD1 aligns across 10 bases. V dropped 5 bases and J dropped 4; count of bases not matched to a gene: 8. CDR3 length equals 15 residues. Germline CDR1 reads SGHRS; CDR2 reads YFSETQ.

This clonotype was counted at least ten times. The rearrangement links TRBV7-9 to TRBJ2-3; TRBD2 aligns across 10 bases. The CDR3 length is 15 residues. Germline V gene data show CDR1 as SEHNR and CDR2 as FQNEAQ (reference sequence). Germline trimming cut 8 bases from V and 5 bases from J; bases unmatched to any gene: 10. This CDR3 is CASCRYLAGEDTQYF. The CDR3 DNA follows: TGTGCCAGCTGCCGGTATCTAGCGGGGGAAGATACGCAGTATTTT.

The gene calls are TRBV6-2 or TRBV6-3 and TRBJ1-2; TRBD1 agrees at 7 bases. Trimming cost V 6 bases and J 1 base; bases outside gene matches: 8. The germline CDR1 and CDR2 sequences are MNHEY and SVGEGT. This CDR3 contains 15 residues. This CDR3 is CASRTSTGLNYGYTF. The CDR3 DNA reads TGTGCCAGCAGAACGTCGACAGGGCTTAACTATGGCTACACCTTC.